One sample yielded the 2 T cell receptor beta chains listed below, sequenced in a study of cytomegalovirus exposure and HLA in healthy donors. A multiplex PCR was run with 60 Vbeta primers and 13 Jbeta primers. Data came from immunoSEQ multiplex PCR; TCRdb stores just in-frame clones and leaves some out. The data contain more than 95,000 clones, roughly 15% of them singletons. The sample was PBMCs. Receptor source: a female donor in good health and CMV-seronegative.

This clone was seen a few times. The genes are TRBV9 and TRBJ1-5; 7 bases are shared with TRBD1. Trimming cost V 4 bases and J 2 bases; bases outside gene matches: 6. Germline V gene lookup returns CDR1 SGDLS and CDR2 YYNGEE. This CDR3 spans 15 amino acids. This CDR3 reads CASSTEGTGNQPQHF. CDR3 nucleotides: TGTGCCAGCAGCACCGAGGGGACAGGCAATCAGCCCCAGCATTTT. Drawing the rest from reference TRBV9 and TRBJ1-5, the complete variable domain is DSGVTQTPKHLITATGQRVTLRCSPRSGDLSVYWYQQSLDQGLQFLIQYYNGEERAKGNILERFSAQQFPDLHSELNLSSLELGDSALYFCASSTEGTGNQPQHFGDGTRLSIL.

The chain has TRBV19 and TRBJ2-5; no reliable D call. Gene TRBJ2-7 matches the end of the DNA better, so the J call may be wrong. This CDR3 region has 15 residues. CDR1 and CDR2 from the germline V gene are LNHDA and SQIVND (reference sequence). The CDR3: CASSTLGGLSYEQYF. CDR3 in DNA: TGTGCCAGTAGTACCCTCGGTGGGCTAAGCTACGAGCAGTACTTC.